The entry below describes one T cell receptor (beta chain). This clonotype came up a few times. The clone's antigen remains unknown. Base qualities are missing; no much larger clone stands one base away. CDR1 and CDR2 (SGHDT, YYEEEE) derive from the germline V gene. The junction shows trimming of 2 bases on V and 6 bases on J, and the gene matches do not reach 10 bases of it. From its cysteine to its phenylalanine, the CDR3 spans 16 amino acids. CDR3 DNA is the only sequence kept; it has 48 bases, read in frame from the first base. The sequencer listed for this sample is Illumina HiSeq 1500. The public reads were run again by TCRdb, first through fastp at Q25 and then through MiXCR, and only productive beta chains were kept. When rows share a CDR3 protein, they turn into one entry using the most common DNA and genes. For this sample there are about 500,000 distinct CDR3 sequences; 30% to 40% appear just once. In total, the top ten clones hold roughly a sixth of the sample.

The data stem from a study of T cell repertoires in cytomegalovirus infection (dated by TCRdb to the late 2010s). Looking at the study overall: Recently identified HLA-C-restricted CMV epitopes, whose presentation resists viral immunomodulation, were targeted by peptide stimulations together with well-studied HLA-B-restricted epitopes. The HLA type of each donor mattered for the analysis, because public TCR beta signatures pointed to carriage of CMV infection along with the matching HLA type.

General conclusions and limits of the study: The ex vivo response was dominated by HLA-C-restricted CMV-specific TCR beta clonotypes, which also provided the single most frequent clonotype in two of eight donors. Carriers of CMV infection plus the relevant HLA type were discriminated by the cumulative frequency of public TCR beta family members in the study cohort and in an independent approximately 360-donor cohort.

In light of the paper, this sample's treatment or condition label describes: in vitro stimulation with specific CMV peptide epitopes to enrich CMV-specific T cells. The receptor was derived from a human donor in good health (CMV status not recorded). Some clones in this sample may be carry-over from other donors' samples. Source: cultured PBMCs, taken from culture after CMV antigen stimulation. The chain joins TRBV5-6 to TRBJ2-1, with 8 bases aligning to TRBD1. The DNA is TGTGCCAGCAGCTTCATACTGGGACAGGTTCTCAATGAGCAGTTCTTC. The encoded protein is CASSFILGQVLNEQFF.